One sample yielded the 3 T cell receptor beta chains listed below, sequenced in a study of blood T cell repertoires in COVID-19. Some clones are missing from TCRdb's copy, which holds only in-frame ones; the method was immunoSEQ multiplex PCR. The sample has approximately 230,000 clones, around 82% seen once. The sample taken for sequencing was peripheral blood. Receptor source: a woman older than 75 with active or convalescent COVID-19.

This clone was counted at least ten times. The V call is TRBV27, the J call TRBJ2-1, with D possibly TRBD1 on 6 matching bases. Per germline, CDR1 MNHEY and CDR2 SMNVEV (reference sequence). This CDR3 has 15 residues. Trimming pared 0 bases from V and 2 bases from J, leaving 8 bases between. The CDR3 sequence is CASSLSRDTYNEQFF. CDR3 sequence (DNA): TGTGCCAGCAGTTTATCCAGGGACACCTACAATGAGCAGTTCTTC.

The gene calls are TRBV28 and TRBJ2-5; 8 nucleotides line up with TRBD1. J gave up 5 bases and V 5 bases, and 10 bases lay outside the gene matches. The CDR3 sequence is 15 residues long. CDR1 is MDHEN and CDR2 is SYDVKM in the germline V gene. The CDR3 is CASSPGQELVETQYF. The CDR3 nucleotides read TGTGCCAGCAGTCCGGGACAGGAGTTGGTTGAGACCCAGTACTTC.

This chain connects TRBV15 to TRBJ2-5; D possibly corresponds to TRBD1 (6 bases). This CDR3 contains 13 residues. With 2 bases removed from V and 4 bases from J, the gap between germline ends came to 8 bases. In germline, CDR1 is LNHNV, CDR2 YYDKDF (reference sequence). The CDR3 DNA sequence: TGTGCCACCAGCAGAACAGGGAGAGAGACCCAGTACTTC. This sequence encodes CATSRTGRETQYF.